This TCR beta chain was sequenced in a study of blood T cells in healthy people across ages. Each individual donor underwent a draw of around 9.8 milliliters of peripheral blood. This CDR3 is 18 amino acids long. Germline CDR1 SGHVS, CDR2 FNYEAQ. The V and J ends lost 5 bases and 10 bases, in that order; junction bases with no gene match: 21. Primers used in a second PCR of roughly 7 to 12 cycles were a sample-barcoded 5' primer and a J-beta primer mix. Tags on each cDNA molecule came from a template-switch adaptor with 12 random nucleotides. Sequencing of every sample gave 2.5 million or more CDR3-containing paired-end reads. TCRdb reprocessed the 5' RACE reads via MiXCR and lists one record per CDR3 protein. The table includes more than 650,000 distinct CDR3 sequences, about 26% detected once. These same records also appear under a second study, on T cells of mothers and their children. In that study: Researchers put all of the extracted RNA into cDNA synthesis, using around 1.5 ug per 15 ul.

The sequencing sample was made of blood. This receptor was taken from a boy aged 10-17 years in good health. The genes are TRBV7-6 and TRBJ2-3; 10 bases align to TRBD2. The CDR3 bases are TGTGCCAGCAGCGCCCGAGCGGGGGGGCCGCCCCCCAGTGGAGCGCAGTATTTT. It specifies CASSARAGGPPPSGAQYF.